This T cell receptor (beta chain) came from a study of blood T cell repertoires in COVID-19. Cohort 3 donors counted as recovered after two negative PCRs, clearance, or resolved symptoms. In the authors' workflow: Using reference gene primer amplification, nucleated cell counts were estimated. Sequencing used immunoSEQ multiplex PCR; TCRdb keeps in-frame clones, though not all of them. D and trimming come from the DNA, and the V and J calls and clone size come from that table. The sample has approximately 270,000 clones, approximately 85% seen once. CDR3 size: 12 residues. Germline V CDR1 and CDR2: ENHRY, SYGVKD. V was pared by 3 bases and J by 4 bases, with 6 bases between.

The sample comprised PBMCs or T cells enriched from blood (not recorded which). This clonotype was obtained from a woman aged 45 to 65 who had recovered from COVID-19. The chain is built from TRBV10-3 and TRBJ2-5; the D gene is possibly TRBD2 (5 bases). The CDR3 nucleotides read TGTGCCATCAGTGACGGAGGAGAGACCCAGTACTTC. It specifies CAISDGGETQYF.